This section outlines one T cell receptor (beta chain) sequence together with its context. Its antigen specificity is not known. Base qualities were left out, and no much larger clone turns up one base away. This record belongs to a study of T cells after yellow fever vaccination (dated by TCRdb to about 2019). Regarding the study in general: The SMART-Seq v4 Ultra Low Input RNA kit was used to prepare libraries from fractions with low cell numbers. To follow T-cell clones before and after primary and booster YFV17D yellow fever vaccination, bulk TCR alpha and beta repertoires were sequenced over time. Two healthy male donors, one aged 18 to 30 and one aged 30 to 40 years, made up the cohort. Blood samples were taken at several timepoints before and after primary and secondary immunization, and bulk PBMC replicates and cell subsets were isolated.

Interpreted using the paper, the treatment or condition label stands for: live attenuated yellow fever vaccine strain. At each blood-draw timepoint, two biological replicates of bulk PBMCs were obtained. PBMCs were isolated from peripheral blood using a standard Ficoll-Paque protocol. RNA was extracted with TriZol from bulk PBMCs, CD4 and CD8 fractions, and dextramer-positive and dextramer-negative fractions. What the research found in general, with its limitations: Because abundant contaminating clonotypes from the bulk population could be contained in FACS-sorted repertoires, computational filtering was required. Because only two donors were included in the study, the extent to which the findings can be generalized is limited. A small share of clonotypes occurred in both CD4 and CD8 compartments, likely arising from convergent recombination. Most clones expanded after primary vaccination (about 95% of CD4 and 80% to 90% of CD8) were re-detected after the booster, suggesting that broad memory maintenance occurred. Compared with the primary T-cell response, the secondary T-cell response was weaker but faster, peaking on day 5 rather than day 15.

Sequencing took place on an Illumina NovaSeq 6000. TCR cDNA was synthesized by 5'RACE template switching, which introduced a universal primer site and unique molecular identifiers. cDNA synthesis was primed from both the TCR alpha and TCR beta constant segments. Library amplification used two PCR steps, and the second PCR step added sample barcodes and sequencing adapters. Sequencing of libraries was performed on Illumina HiSeq 2500 (2x100 bp) or NovaSeq (2x150 bp). On the study's bioinformatics: Reads were demultiplexed and collapsed into UMI consensus sequences with MIGEC, and V(D)J alignment was performed with MiXCR. Vaccine-responding clonotypes were identified with edgeR using replicate PBMC samples, with FDR below 0.01 and a log2 fold change above 5 up to day 15 being required. CD4 or CD8 identity was assigned to each bulk clonotype according to whether the clonotype was present at higher abundance in the sequenced CD4 repertoire or the sequenced CD8 repertoire. The public reads were reanalyzed by TCRdb: fastp trimming at Q25, MiXCR alignment, in-frame beta chains only. Each entry is one CDR3 protein sequence, shown with its most common DNA and genes. The V and J calls were determined by TCRdb, not by the authors. The sample table lists some 420,000 distinct CDR3 sequences, over 15% of them with a count of one. The leading ten clones occupy about 18% of the sample.

This material consisted of PBMCs, taken before the yellow fever booster vaccination. The TCR comes from a man aged 18 to 30 who received the YFV17D yellow fever vaccine.

The nucleotide sequence is given as TGTGCCAGCTCACCACCCGGGACAGGGATCATGTATGGCTACACCTTC. Translated, this gives CASSPPGTGIMYGYTF. This sequence uses TRBV18 and TRBJ1-2, with 9 bases in between that match TRBD1. The germline V gene sets CDR1 to KGHSH and CDR2 to LQKENI. The CDR3, cysteine through phenylalanine, is 16 amino acids long. CDR3 DNA is the only sequence kept; it has 48 bases, read in frame from the first base. V trim: 0 bases; J trim: 5 bases; unmatched bases: 7.